This TCR beta chain was found in a study of cytomegalovirus exposure and HLA in healthy donors. Study results and caveats: Cytomegalovirus association was listed for 150 or so TCR beta chains. Cytomegalovirus status was reportedly diagnosed by the classifier with high specificity and sensitivity.

The CDR3 is 12 residues long. Germline V CDR1 and CDR2: GTSNPN, SVGIG (reference sequence). Remarks on this clone: What it binds is not known.

Donors were drawn from the 120-subject validation cohort, separate from the roughly 700-subject first cohort. Here immunoSEQ multiplex PCR was the method, and the copy in TCRdb shows in-frame clones only, minus some. Of tens of thousands of clones in the sample, around 95% were seen once. The sample consisted of PBMCs. V usage is TRBV30 and J usage is TRBJ1-3; weak D call: TRBD1 (5 bases). The sequence came from a man aged 18 to 35 in good health and CMV-seronegative. The CDR3 DNA reads as TGTGGAGTTGCGGGGGGTGGAAACACCATATATTTT. Translated, it gives CGVAGGGNTIYF.